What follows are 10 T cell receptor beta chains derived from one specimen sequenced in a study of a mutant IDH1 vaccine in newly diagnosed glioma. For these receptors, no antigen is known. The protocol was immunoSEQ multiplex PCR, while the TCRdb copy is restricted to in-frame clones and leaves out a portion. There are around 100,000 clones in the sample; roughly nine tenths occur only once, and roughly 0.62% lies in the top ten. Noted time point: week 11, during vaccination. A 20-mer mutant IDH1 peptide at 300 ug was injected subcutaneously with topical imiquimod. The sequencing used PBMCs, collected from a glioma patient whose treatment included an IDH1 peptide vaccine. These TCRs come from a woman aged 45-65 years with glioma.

Here the CDR3 reads CASRTPGQGAWEQYF. CDR3 sequence (DNA): TGTGCCAGCAGGACTCCGGGACAGGGGGCTTGGGAGCAGTACTTC. This chain links TRBV6-6 with TRBJ2-7; 12 bases agree with TRBD1. The length of the CDR3 is 15 residues. Germline CDR1 reads MNHNY; CDR2 reads SVGAGI (reference sequence). The ends lost 6 bases at V and 7 bases at J; junction bases unmatched: 10.

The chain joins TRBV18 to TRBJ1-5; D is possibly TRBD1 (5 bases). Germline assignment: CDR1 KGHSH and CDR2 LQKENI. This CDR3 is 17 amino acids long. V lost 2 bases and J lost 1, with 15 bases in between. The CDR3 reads CASSPFGGDRSNQPQHF. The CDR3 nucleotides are TGTGCCAGCTCACCATTCGGGGGGGATAGGAGCAATCAGCCCCAGCATTTT.

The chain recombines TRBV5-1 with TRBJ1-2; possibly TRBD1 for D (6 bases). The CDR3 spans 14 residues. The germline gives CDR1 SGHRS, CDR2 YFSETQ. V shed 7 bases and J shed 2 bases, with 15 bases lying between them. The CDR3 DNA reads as TGCGCCAGCTCACACAGAACAGGGAACTATGGCTACACCTTC. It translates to CASSHRTGNYGYTF.

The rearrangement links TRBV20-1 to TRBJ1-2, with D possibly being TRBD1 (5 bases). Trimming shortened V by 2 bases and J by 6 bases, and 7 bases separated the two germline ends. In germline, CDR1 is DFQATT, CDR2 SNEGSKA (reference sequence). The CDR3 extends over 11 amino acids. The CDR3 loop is CSARTTDGYTF. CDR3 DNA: TGCAGTGCTAGAACGACAGATGGCTACACCTTC.

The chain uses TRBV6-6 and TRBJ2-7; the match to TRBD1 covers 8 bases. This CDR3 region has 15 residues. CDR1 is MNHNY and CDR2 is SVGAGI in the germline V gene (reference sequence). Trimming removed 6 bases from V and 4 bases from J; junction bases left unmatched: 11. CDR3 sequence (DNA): TGTGCCAGCAGCCCCCCGGACAGGGTGGTATACGAGCAGTACTTC. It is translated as CASSPPDRVVYEQYF.

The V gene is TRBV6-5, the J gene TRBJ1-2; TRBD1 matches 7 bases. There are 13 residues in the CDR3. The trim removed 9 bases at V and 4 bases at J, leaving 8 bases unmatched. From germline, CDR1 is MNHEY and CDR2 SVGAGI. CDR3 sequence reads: CASRGRGTYGYTF. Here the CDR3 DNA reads TGTGCCAGTAGGGGCAGGGGGACCTATGGCTACACCTTC.

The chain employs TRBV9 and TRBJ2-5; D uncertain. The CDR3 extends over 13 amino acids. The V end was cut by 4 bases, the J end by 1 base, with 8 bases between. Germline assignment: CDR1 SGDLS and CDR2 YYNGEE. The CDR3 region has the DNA TGTGCCAGCAGCCCACGGGCCCAAGAGACCCAGTACTTC. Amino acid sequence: CASSPRAQETQYF. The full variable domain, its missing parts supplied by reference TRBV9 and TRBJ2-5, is DSGVTQTPKHLITATGQRVTLRCSPRSGDLSVYWYQQSLDQGLQFLIQYYNGEERAKGNILERFSAQQFPDLHSELNLSSLELGDSALYFCASSPRAQETQYFGPGTRLLVL.

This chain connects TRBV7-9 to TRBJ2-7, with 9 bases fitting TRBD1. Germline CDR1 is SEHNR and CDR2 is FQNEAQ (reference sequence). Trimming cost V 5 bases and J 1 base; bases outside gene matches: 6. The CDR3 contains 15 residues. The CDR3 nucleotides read TGTGCCAGCAGCCCCGGGACAGGGCCTTCCTACGAGCAGTACTTC. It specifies CASSPGTGPSYEQYF.

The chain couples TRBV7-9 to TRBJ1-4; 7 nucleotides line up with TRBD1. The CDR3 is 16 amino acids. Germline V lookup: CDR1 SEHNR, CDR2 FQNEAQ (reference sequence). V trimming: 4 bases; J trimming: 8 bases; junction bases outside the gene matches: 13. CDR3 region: CASSSRSQGPVEKLFF. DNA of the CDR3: TGTGCCAGCAGCTCCCGATCACAGGGGCCGGTCGAAAAACTGTTTTTT.

The CDR3 is CAWSVELAGWTQYF. The CDR3 nucleotides are TGTGCCTGGAGTGTAGAACTGGCGGGGTGGACCCAGTACTTC. The chain recombines TRBV30 with TRBJ2-5, with D tentatively TRBD2 (6 bases). The CDR3 extends over 14 amino acids. Trimming pared 0 bases from V and 7 bases from J, leaving 15 bases between. Germline CDR1 is GTSNPN and CDR2 is SVGIG (reference sequence).